The 6 T cell receptor beta chains given below trace back to one sample, sequenced in a study of technical replicates of blood from a few donors. Profiled with immunoSEQ multiplex PCR; TCRdb holds only in-frame clones, not every one. The sample shows roughly 76,000 clones, 94% of them seen only once. The specimen was T cells isolated from PBMCs. Receptors originate from a human donor in good health.

The V call is TRBV11-2, the J call TRBJ1-4, with TRBD1 identical over 7 bases. Trimming removed 1 base from V and 4 bases from J; junction bases left unmatched: 6. Germline V CDR1 and CDR2: SGHAT, FQNNGV. This CDR3 spans 16 amino acids. The CDR3 coding sequence is TGTGCCAGCAGCTTAGTGGGGGGACAGAATAATGAAAAACTGTTTTTT. Translating gives CASSLVGGQNNEKLFF.

The chain couples TRBV5-1 to TRBJ1-6; 7 nucleotides match TRBD1. V lost 6 bases to trimming and J lost 6 bases; unmatched junction nucleotides: 12. The CDR3 contains 16 residues. Germline values: CDR1 SGHRS, CDR2 YFSETQ. CDR3 loop: CASKIRAGQTNSPLHF. The CDR3 DNA sequence: TGCGCCAGCAAAATCCGGGCGGGACAGACTAATTCACCCCTCCACTTT.

This clone appeared a single time. V and J are TRBV14 and TRBJ1-2; a weak D match, TRBD1 (5 bases). The CDR3 is 15 amino acids. Trimming took off 3 bases at V and 8 bases at J, with 19 bases between the two ends. The germline gives CDR1 SGHDN, CDR2 FVKESK. The CDR3 DNA sequence: TGTGCCAGCAGCCAGTGGACATCCACCAAGATGGGCTACACCTTC. It translates to CASSQWTSTKMGYTF.

This chain links TRBV29-1 with TRBJ2-1; D is unclear. Germline CDR1 SQVTM, CDR2 ANQGSEA. The CDR3 consists of 14 residues. V was pared by 4 bases and J by 2 bases, with 12 bases between. CDR3 nucleotide sequence: TGCAGCGTTGTAAGCCAGGTAGCCTACAATGAGCAGTTCTTC. It codes for CSVVSQVAYNEQFF.

The chain has TRBV6-4 and TRBJ2-1; tentatively, D is TRBD1 (5 bases). The CDR3 contains 14 residues. Germline values: CDR1 MRHNA, CDR2 SNTAGT. V lost 3 bases, J lost 4 bases, and 10 bases lay in between. The CDR3 DNA follows: TGTGCCAGCAGTGAGACAGCGACATACAATGAGCAGTTCTTC. Translating gives CASSETATYNEQFF.

The V and J genes are TRBV5-1 and TRBJ2-2, with D perhaps TRBD2 (6 bases). Trimming cost V 4 bases and J 0 bases, with 16 bases left between them. The germline V gene has CDR1 SGHRS and CDR2 YFSETQ. CDR3 length: 17 residues. CDR3 loop: CASSPRTSSSNTGELFF. CDR3 sequence (DNA): TGCGCCAGCAGCCCCCGAACTAGCAGCTCGAACACCGGGGAGCTGTTTTTT.